Listed here are 19 T cell receptor beta chains from one sample, sequenced in a study of T cells in Graves' hyperthyroidism and ophthalmopathy. Amplified TCR beta CDR3 regions derived from RNA transcripts. The study used the HTBI primer set for a first-round RT-PCR of the TCR CDR3. TCRdb processed the multiplex PCR reads anew with MiXCR; each CDR3 protein has one entry. Of roughly 380,000 distinct CDR3 sequences listed, around 15% are singletons. The material sequenced was blood. Every receptor here comes from a woman aged 18-35 years with Graves' hyperthyroidism.

This clonotype has only a few counts. V gene TRBV28 combines with J gene TRBJ2-1; 7 positions match TRBD1. V shed 10 bases, J shed 5 bases, and the junction held 8 bases outside the gene matches. The CDR3 extends over 13 amino acids. CDR1 is MDHEN and CDR2 is SYDVKM in the germline V gene. CDR3 sequence: CATTGVENNEQFF. DNA for the CDR3: TGTGCCACCACAGGGGTAGAAAACAATGAGCAGTTCTTC.

There are a few counts of this clonotype. The chain has TRBV6-5 and TRBJ1-1, with a possible D match to TRBD1 (5 bases). Between the trimmed V and J ends, which lost 0 bases and 2 bases, there was a span of 13 bases. This CDR3 has 16 amino acids. The germline CDR1 and CDR2 sequences are MNHEY and SVGAGI. The CDR3, as DNA: TGTGCCAGCAGTTACTCGAGCCCGGGGGTAAACACTGAAGCTTTCTTT. It translates to CASSYSSPGVNTEAFF.

The chain links TRBV19 to TRBJ1-2; D call uncertain. The germline gives CDR1 LNHDA, CDR2 SQIVND (reference sequence). The V gene lost 4 bases and the J gene lost 2 bases, with 5 bases spanning the gap. CDR3 length equals 12 residues. CDR3 in amino acids: CASSKGNYGYTF. CDR3 sequence (DNA): TGTGCCAGTAGTAAGGGAAACTATGGCTACACCTTC.

This clonotype was seen only a few times. V usage is TRBV25-1 and J usage is TRBJ1-4; D uncertain. CDR1 MGHDK and CDR2 SYGVNS come from the germline V gene. V lost 0 bases, J lost 8 bases, and 10 bases lay in between. The CDR3 length is 14 residues. The CDR3, as DNA: TGTGCCAGCAGTGAATATCGAGGGAACGAAAAACTGTTTTTT. Amino acids: CASSEYRGNEKLFF.

This clonotype was recorded at least ten times. The chain is built from TRBV7-2 and TRBJ2-3; TRBD2 aligns across 8 bases. The junction had 6 bases not matched to a gene; V was cut back by 0 bases and J by 4 bases. Germline CDR1 reads SGHTA; CDR2 reads FQGNSA. This CDR3 comprises 16 residues. This CDR3 reads CASSLAAGVGSDTQYF. The CDR3, as DNA: TGTGCCAGCAGCTTAGCAGCGGGAGTGGGGTCAGATACGCAGTATTTT.

This clonotype was counted ten times or more. The rearrangement uses TRBV5-1 and TRBJ2-3; D remains ambiguous. Germline CDR1 is SGHRS and CDR2 is YFSETQ. The CDR3 contains 12 residues. V lost 3 bases and J lost 5, with 7 bases in between. This CDR3 reads CASSSNQDTQYF. CDR3 DNA sequence: TGCGCCAGCAGCTCGAACCAAGATACGCAGTATTTT.

The sample holds one count of this clonotype. Given a much more abundant clone one base away, this may be a read error. V is TRBV28 and J is TRBJ2-1; 8 bases agree with TRBD1. This CDR3 is 16 amino acids long. Germline trimming cut 5 bases from V and 1 base from J; bases unmatched to any gene: 7. From germline, CDR1 is MDHEN and CDR2 SYDVKM. The CDR3 DNA reads as TGTGCCAGCAGTCCAGGACAGGGTCGGTCCTACAATGAGCAGTTCTTC. Amino acids: CASSPGQGRSYNEQFF.

This clonotype has at least ten counts. The chain is built from TRBV7-2 and TRBJ2-1; D not certain. Germline V gives CDR1 SGHTA, CDR2 FQGNSA. The CDR3 sequence is 15 residues long. V lost 1 base and J 3 bases, leaving 10 bases between the germline ends. The DNA for the CDR3 is TGTGCCAGCAGCTTAGGGGCCGATATCTACAATGAGCAGTTCTTC. Encoded protein: CASSLGADIYNEQFF.

V and J are TRBV6-2 or TRBV6-3 and TRBJ1-4, with D perhaps matching TRBD1 (6 bases). From germline, CDR1 is MNHEY and CDR2 SVGEGT. This CDR3 is built from 15 residues. V shed 6 bases and J shed 5 bases, with 16 bases lying between them. The CDR3 DNA is TGTGCCAGCAGAATCCTAAACAGGGACAATGAAAAACTGTTTTTT. Translating it yields CASRILNRDNEKLFF.

This clonotype has at least ten counts. This chain links TRBV11-2 with TRBJ2-3; 14 positions agree with TRBD2. Trimming took 1 base from V and 0 from J; bases not matched to a gene: 15. In germline, CDR1 is SGHAT, CDR2 FQNNGV. This CDR3 region has 22 residues. This chain's CDR3 is CASSLGIGYGTSGRASTDTQYF. In DNA form, the CDR3 reads TGTGCCAGCAGCTTAGGAATTGGGTACGGGACTAGCGGGAGAGCTAGCACAGATACGCAGTATTTT.

This clonotype was picked up many times. This chain uses TRBV12-3 or TRBV12-4 with TRBJ2-3, with D possibly being TRBD2 (6 bases). CDR3 length: 17 amino acids. V shed 3 bases and J shed 0 bases, with 16 bases lying between them. CDR3 DNA: TGTGCCAGCAGTTTCGCCTTACAGGAGGGGAGCACAGATACGCAGTATTTT. Translation gives CASSFALQEGSTDTQYF.

The chain combines TRBV7-2 with TRBJ2-1; 9 bases are shared with TRBD1. V was pared by 5 bases and J by 4 bases, with 6 bases of the junction left unmatched. Germline V gene sequence: CDR1 SGHTA, CDR2 FQGNSA. The CDR3 is made up of 15 amino acids. DNA for the CDR3: TGTGCCAGCAGCGTTGGGACAGGGATTTACAATGAGCAGTTCTTC. Its translation: CASSVGTGIYNEQFF.

The sample holds a few counts of this clonotype. This chain links TRBV30 with TRBJ2-1; D gene ambiguous. The germline V gene encodes CDR1 GTSNPN and CDR2 SVGIG (reference sequence). The CDR3 has 10 amino acids. V was shortened by 1 base and J by 12 bases, with 7 bases between the two germline ends. The CDR3 coding sequence is TGTGCCTGGAGTGAGTCGTCGCAGTTCTTC. This gives the protein CAWSESSQFF.

The chain has TRBV15 and TRBJ2-4, with D uncertain. Germline CDR1 LNHNV, CDR2 YYDKDF (reference sequence). This CDR3 region has 13 residues. Trimming pared 0 bases from V and 4 bases from J, leaving 4 bases between. CDR3 amino acids: CATSRDIKNIQYF. CDR3 nucleotide sequence: TGTGCCACCAGCAGAGACATTAAAAACATTCAGTACTTC.

This clonotype was found a few times. The chain is built from TRBV13 and TRBJ2-5, with TRBD2 as a possible D gene (6 bases). There are 15 residues in the CDR3. The V end was cut by 1 base, the J end by 5 bases, with 14 bases between. Per the germline V gene, CDR1 is PRHDT and CDR2 is FYEKMQ (reference sequence). CDR3 sequence reads: CASSLDAGLGETQYF. CDR3 sequence (DNA): TGTGCCAGCAGCTTAGATGCGGGACTTGGGGAGACCCAGTACTTC.

V is TRBV7-8 and J is TRBJ2-1; weak D call: TRBD2 (6 bases). Germline CDR1 reads SGHVS; CDR2 reads FQNEAQ. With 5 bases removed from V and 6 bases from J, the gap between germline ends came to 14 bases. The CDR3 is 14 residues long. In nucleotides, the CDR3 is TGTGCCAGCAGCAGACGGGACTTCGTCAATGAGCAGTTCTTC. Protein sequence: CASSRRDFVNEQFF.

This clonotype was found many times. The rearrangement uses TRBV28 and TRBJ1-1, with D perhaps matching TRBD1 (5 bases). The V end lost 6 bases, the J end lost 6 bases, and 23 bases lay between the germline ends. Germline V gene lookup returns CDR1 MDHEN and CDR2 SYDVKM. The CDR3 has 16 amino acids. The CDR3 DNA reads as TGTGCCAGCAGAAACCCCCCGGGACCACGGCTCGCTGAAGCTTTCTTT. The encoded protein is CASRNPPGPRLAEAFF.

This clonotype occurred many times. The chain uses TRBV9 and TRBJ2-3; tentatively, D is TRBD2 (6 bases). Per the germline V gene, CDR1 is SGDLS and CDR2 is YYNGEE. Trimming removed 4 bases at V and 4 bases at J, with 16 bases between. The CDR3 spans 15 residues. The chain's CDR3 is CASSPLGGRSDTQYF. As DNA, the CDR3 is TGTGCCAGCAGCCCACTTGGTGGGAGGTCAGATACGCAGTATTTT. Supplemented by reference TRBV9 and TRBJ2-3, the full variable domain reads DSGVTQTPKHLITATGQRVTLRCSPRSGDLSVYWYQQSLDQGLQFLIQYYNGEERAKGNILERFSAQQFPDLHSELNLSSLELGDSALYFCASSPLGGRSDTQYFGPGTRLTVL.

In this sample, this clonotype turned up a few times. Mismatch with germline at one junction end may stem from a read error. The V gene is TRBV6-4, the J gene TRBJ1-1; D gene uncertain. The germline gives CDR1 MRHNA, CDR2 SNTAGT. The CDR3 runs to 18 residues. In nucleotides, the CDR3 is TGTGCCAGCAGTTACTCGAGTCGGGAGACTTCCAGGAGCACTGAAGCTTTCTTT. Protein: CASSYSSRETSRSTEAFF.